Sequencing of this T cell receptor (beta chain) was carried out in a study of metastatic and nonmetastatic thyroid tumors. Study-wide points: Versus benign nodules, malignant thyroid tumors reportedly had significantly higher TCR beta diversity, in blood and tumor.

Each patient came to thyroid surgery without any prior treatment (of any kind). By frequency in the sample, this clone is medium-sized. Its specificity is not known. From the PCR reads, TCRdb re-called clones with MiXCR. The repertoire consists of approximately 16,000 clones, with around 33% occurring once and the leading ten covering 9.5% to 15%. Germline-derived CDR1 and CDR2 are SGDLS and YYNGEE. The CDR3 contains 15 residues. V was trimmed by 0 bases and J by 1 base, leaving 10 bases between them. The sequencing sample was made of tumor tissue. The V gene is TRBV9, the J gene TRBJ1-2; D is unclear. The source is a male donor with papillary thyroid cancer or a benign thyroid nodule (not recorded which). Some clones in this sample may be carry-over from other donors' samples. In DNA form, the CDR3 reads TGTGCCAGCAGCGTAGGAGGACGGAATAACTATGGCTACACCTTC. Residues: CASSVGGRNNYGYTF. The full variable domain, its missing parts supplied by reference TRBV9 and TRBJ1-2, is DSGVTQTPKHLITATGQRVTLRCSPRSGDLSVYWYQQSLDQGLQFLIQYYNGEERAKGNILERFSAQQFPDLHSELNLSSLELGDSALYFCASSVGGRNNYGYTFGSGTRLTVV.